The T cell receptor beta chain under discussion was sequenced for a study of technical replicates of blood from a handful of donors. The germline V gene encodes CDR1 MNHNS and CDR2 SASEGT. V trimming: 3 bases; J trimming: 3 bases; junction bases outside the gene matches: 7. The CDR3 runs to 17 residues. The data were produced by immunoSEQ multiplex PCR, yet TCRdb's version contains in-frame clones alone and is incomplete. The data hold some 91,000 clones, with 90% to 96% observed a single time. The J gene is TRBJ1-5, the V gene TRBV6-1; 11 nucleotides line up with TRBD1. This sequence was found in a human donor in good health. The sequencing input was T cells isolated from PBMCs. The CDR3 sequence is CASSDGTGGFYNQPQHF. In DNA, the CDR3 is TGTGCCAGCAGTGACGGGACAGGGGGGTTCTACAATCAGCCCCAGCATTTT.